This T cell receptor (beta chain) originates from a study of OX40 agonist ivuxolimab in advanced cancers. Overall study context: Patients in the trial were receiving intravenous ivuxolimab every 2 weeks, at doses of 0.01 to 10 mg/kg. Subjects had a mean age of around 63 years, with a range of 23 to 79; around 84% were male.

Details on this clone: Its matching antigen is unknown.

Study results and caveats: Blood T cells, both CD4+ and CD8+, expanded clonally by week 6 at 0.1 to 3.0 mg/kg. Among the lowest peripheral clonal expansion occurred in 0.1-3.0 mg/kg partial responders.

The method was immunoSEQ multiplex PCR; TCRdb's version includes in-frame clones alone and lacks a portion of them. The table records about 66,000 clones, 80% to 90% of them present only once. Germline CDR1 and CDR2: MNHNS and SASEGT. Trimming took 4 bases from V and 0 from J; bases not matched to a gene: 15. The CDR3 spans 18 residues. The source was CD4+ or CD8+ T cells sorted from blood, collected in a trial of the OX40 agonist ivuxolimab. The J gene is TRBJ2-7, the V gene TRBV6-1; TRBD1 agrees at 7 bases. This clonotype was sampled from an adult with an advanced solid tumor such as melanoma, head and neck, liver or kidney cancer. The CDR3 spells CASSGTGTGQLLSYEQYF. CDR3 DNA: TGTGCCAGCAGTGGAACAGGTACGGGACAGCTACTCTCCTACGAGCAGTACTTC.